This paragraph covers one TCR beta chain sequence. The antigen remains unidentified. Primed by a sample-barcoded 5' primer and a J-beta primer mix, a second PCR proceeded for 7 to 11 cycles. TCRdb independently ran MiXCR on the 5' RACE reads; one entry per CDR3 protein. Among 1.5 million or so distinct CDR3 sequences listed, about 40% were seen once. The sample originates from a study of blood T cells in healthy people across ages. Donors gave approximately 9.9 milliliters of peripheral blood apiece. Germline CDR1 KGHSH, CDR2 LQKENI. CDR3 length: 15 residues. The ends were cut back, 0 bases at V and 5 bases at J, with 12 bases in the middle. General study findings and limits: Older individuals had lower TCR beta diversity per million T cells (the decline was roughly linear). Estimated diversity that came from one million T cells was considered an underestimate. Aged donors had fewer naive CD4+ cells and lower diversity than long-lived donors.

The sample taken for sequencing was blood. This clonotype was obtained from a woman aged 18-29 years in good health. The chain carries TRBV18 and TRBJ2-3; D is possibly TRBD1 (5 bases). CDR3 protein: CASSPPFRQKDTQYF. Written as DNA, the CDR3 is TGTGCCAGCTCACCACCTTTCCGACAGAAAGATACGCAGTATTTT. Using reference TRBV18 and TRBJ2-3 for the parts outside the CDR3, the full variable domain is NAGVMQNPRHLVRRRGQEARLRCSPMKGHSHVYWYRQLPEEGLKFMVYLQKENIIDESGMPKERFSAEFPKEGPSILRIQQVVRGDSAAYFCASSPPFRQKDTQYFGPGTRLTVL.